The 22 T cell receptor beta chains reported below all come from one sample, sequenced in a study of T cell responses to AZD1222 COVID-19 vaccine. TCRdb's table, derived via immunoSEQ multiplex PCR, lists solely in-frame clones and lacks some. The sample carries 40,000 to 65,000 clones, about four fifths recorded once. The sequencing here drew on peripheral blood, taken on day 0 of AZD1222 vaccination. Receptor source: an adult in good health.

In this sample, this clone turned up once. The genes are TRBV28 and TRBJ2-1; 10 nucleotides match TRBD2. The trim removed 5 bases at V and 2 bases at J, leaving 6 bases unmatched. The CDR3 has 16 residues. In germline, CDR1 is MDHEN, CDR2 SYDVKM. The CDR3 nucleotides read TGTGCCAGCAGTCTCCCCGGGACTAGCGCCTACAATGAGCAGTTCTTC. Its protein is CASSLPGTSAYNEQFF.

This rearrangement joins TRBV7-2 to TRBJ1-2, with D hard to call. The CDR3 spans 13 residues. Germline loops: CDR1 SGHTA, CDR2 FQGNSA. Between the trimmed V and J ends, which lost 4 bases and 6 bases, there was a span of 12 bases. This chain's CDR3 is CASSSTAADGYTF. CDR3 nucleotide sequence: TGTGCCAGCAGCTCCACCGCTGCGGATGGCTACACCTTC.

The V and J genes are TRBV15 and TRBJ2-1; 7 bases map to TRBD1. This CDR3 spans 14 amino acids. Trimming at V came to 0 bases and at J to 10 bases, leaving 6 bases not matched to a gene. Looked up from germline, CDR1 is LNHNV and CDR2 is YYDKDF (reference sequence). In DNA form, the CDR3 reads TGTGCCACCAGCAGAGATGAGATGGACAGGGAGCAGTTCTTC. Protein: CATSRDEMDREQFF.

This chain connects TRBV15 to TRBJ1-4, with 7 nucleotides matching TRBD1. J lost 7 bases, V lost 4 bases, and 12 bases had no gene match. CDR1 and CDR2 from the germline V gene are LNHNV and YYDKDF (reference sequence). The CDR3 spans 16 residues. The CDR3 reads CATSTLYRGVGEKLFF. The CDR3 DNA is TGTGCCACCAGCACACTTTACAGGGGAGTTGGTGAAAAACTGTTTTTT.

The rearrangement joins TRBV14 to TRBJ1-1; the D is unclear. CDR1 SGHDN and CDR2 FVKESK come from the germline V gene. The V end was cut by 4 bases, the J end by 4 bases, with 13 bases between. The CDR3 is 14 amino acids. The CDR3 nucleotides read TGTGCCAGCAGCCCTAGGAGGGTGATCACTGAAGCTTTCTTT. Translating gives CASSPRRVITEAFF.

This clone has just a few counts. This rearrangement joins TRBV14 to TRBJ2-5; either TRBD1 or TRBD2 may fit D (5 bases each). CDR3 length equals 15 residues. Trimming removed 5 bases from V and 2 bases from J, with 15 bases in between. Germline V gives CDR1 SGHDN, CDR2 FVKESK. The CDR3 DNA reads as TGTGCCAGCAGCTCAAGAGTGAGGGGACAAGAGACCCAGTACTTC. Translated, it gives CASSSRVRGQETQYF.

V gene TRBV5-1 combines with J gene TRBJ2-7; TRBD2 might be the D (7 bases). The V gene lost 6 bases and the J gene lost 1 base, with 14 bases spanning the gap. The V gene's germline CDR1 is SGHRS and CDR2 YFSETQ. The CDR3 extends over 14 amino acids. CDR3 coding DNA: TGCGCCAGCACCCTAGGGGGGGAATCCTACGAGCAGTACTTC. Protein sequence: CASTLGGESYEQYF.

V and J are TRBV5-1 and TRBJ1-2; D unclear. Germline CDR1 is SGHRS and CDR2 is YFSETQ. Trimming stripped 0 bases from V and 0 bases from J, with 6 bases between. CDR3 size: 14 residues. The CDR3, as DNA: TGCGCCAGCAGCTTGGAGTCGGCTAACTATGGCTACACCTTC. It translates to CASSLESANYGYTF.

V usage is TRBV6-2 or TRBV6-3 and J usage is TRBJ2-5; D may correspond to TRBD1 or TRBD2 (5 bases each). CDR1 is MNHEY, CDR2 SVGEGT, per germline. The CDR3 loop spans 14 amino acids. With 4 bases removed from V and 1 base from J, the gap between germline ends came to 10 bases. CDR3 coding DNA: TGTGCCAGCAGTTGGGGACCCATCCAAGAGACCCAGTACTTC. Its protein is CASSWGPIQETQYF.

DNA of the CDR3: TGTGCCAGCAGCTCGACTAGCGGGGTAACGAACACCGGGGAGCTGTTTTTT. Protein sequence: CASSSTSGVTNTGELFF. The V and J genes are TRBV7-9 and TRBJ2-2; 11 bases match TRBD2. Germline V gene lookup returns CDR1 SEHNR and CDR2 FQNEAQ (reference sequence). V lost 4 bases and J lost 0; bases outside the gene matches: 4. The CDR3 spans 17 residues.

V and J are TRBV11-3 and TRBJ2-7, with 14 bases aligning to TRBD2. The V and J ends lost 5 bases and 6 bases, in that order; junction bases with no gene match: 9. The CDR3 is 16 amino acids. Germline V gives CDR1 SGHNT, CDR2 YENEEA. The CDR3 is CASSQSGTSGRAEQYF. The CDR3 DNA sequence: TGTGCCAGCAGCCAAAGCGGGACTAGCGGGAGAGCCGAGCAGTACTTC. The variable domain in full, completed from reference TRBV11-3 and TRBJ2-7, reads EAGVVQSPRYKIIEKKQPVAFWCNPISGHNTLYWYLQNLGQGPELLIRYENEEAVDDSQLPKDRFSAERLKGVDSTLKIQPAELGDSAVYLCASSQSGTSGRAEQYFGPGTRLTVT.

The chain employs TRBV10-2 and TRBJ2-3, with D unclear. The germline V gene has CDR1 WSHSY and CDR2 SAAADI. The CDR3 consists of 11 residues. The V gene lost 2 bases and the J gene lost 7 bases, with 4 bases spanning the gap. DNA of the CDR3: TGCGCCAGCAGTGAGCAGTATACGCAGTATTTT. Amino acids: CASSEQYTQYF.

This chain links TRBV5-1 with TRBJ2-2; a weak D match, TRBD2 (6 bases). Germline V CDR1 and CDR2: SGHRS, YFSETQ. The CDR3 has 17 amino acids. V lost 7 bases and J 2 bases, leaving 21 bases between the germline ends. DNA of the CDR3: TGCGCCAGCGTTCCCCCGGGGAGAGCGGGTAACACCGGGGAGCTGTTTTTT. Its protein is CASVPPGRAGNTGELFF.

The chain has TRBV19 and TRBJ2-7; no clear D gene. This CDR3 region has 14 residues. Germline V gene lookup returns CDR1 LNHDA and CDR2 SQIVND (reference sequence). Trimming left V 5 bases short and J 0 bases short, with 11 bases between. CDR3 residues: CASSGRLSSYEQYF. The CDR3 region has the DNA TGTGCCAGTAGTGGACGGCTAAGCTCCTACGAGCAGTACTTC.

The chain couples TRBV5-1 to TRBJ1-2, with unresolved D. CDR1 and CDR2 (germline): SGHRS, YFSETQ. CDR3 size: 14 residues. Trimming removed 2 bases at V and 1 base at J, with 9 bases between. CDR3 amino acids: CASSLERNNYGYTF. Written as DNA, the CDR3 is TGCGCCAGCAGCTTAGAAAGAAATAACTATGGCTACACCTTC.

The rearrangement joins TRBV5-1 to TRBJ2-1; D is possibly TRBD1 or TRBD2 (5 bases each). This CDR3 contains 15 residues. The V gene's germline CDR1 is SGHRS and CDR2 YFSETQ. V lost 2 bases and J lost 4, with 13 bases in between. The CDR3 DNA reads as TGCGCCAGCAGCTTACACCGGGACCGATACAATGAGCAGTTCTTC. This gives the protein CASSLHRDRYNEQFF.

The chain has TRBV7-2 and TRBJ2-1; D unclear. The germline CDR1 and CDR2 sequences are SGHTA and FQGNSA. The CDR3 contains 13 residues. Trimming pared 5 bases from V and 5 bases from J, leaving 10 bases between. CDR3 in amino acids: CASSPRVDNEQFF. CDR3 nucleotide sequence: TGTGCCAGCAGCCCCCGGGTAGACAATGAGCAGTTCTTC. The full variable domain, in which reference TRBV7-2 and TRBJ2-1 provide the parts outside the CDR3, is GAGVSQSPSNKVTEKGKDVELRCDPISGHTALYWYRQSLGQGLEFLIYFQGNSAPDKSGLPSDRFSAERTGGSVSTLTIQRTQQEDSAVYLCASSPRVDNEQFFGPGTRLTVL.

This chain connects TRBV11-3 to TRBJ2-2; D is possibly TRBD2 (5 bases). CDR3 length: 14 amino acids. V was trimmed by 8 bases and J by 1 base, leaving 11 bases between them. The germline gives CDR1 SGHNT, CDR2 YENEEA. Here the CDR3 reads CASRLGENTGELFF. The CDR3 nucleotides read TGTGCCAGCCGGCTGGGAGAGAACACCGGGGAGCTGTTTTTT.

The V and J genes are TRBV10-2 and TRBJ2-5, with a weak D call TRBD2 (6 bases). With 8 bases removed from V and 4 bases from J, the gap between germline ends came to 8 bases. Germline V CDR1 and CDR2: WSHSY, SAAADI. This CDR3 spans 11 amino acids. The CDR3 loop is CASQEGETQYF. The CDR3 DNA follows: TGCGCCAGCCAGGAGGGAGAGACCCAGTACTTC.

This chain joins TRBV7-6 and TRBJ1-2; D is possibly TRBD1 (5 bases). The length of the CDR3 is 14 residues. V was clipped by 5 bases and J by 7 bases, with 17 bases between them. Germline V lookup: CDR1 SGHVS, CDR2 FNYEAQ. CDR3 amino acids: CASSAQRGYSGYTF. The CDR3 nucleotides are TGTGCCAGCAGCGCCCAAAGGGGCTACTCTGGCTACACCTTC.

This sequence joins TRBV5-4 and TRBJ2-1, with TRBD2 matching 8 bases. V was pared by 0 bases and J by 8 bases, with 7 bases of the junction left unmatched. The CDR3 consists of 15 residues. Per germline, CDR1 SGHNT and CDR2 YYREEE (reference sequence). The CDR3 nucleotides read TGTGCCAGCAGCTTGGATTTCGGGAGGGCCGATGAGCAGTTCTTC. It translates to CASSLDFGRADEQFF.

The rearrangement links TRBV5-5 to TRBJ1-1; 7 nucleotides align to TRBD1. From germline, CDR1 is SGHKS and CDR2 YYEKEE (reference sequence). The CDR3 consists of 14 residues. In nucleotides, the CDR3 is TGTGCTACAGTGAGGGGGCCCTTGAACACTGAAGCTTTCTTT. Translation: CATVRGPLNTEAFF.